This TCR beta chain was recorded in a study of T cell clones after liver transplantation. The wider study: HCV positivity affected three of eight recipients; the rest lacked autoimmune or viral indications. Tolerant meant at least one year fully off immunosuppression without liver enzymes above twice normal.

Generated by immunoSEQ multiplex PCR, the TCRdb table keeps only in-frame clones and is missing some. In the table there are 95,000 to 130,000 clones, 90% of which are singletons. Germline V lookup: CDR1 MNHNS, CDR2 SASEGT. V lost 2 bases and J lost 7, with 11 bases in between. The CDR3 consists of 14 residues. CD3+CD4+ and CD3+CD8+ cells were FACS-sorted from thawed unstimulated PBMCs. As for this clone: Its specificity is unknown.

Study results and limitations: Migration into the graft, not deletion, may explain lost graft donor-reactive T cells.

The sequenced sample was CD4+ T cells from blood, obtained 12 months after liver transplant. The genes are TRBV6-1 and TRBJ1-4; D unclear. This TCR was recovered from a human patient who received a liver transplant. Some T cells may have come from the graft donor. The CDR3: CASSESPLAEKLFF. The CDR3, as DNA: TGTGCCAGCAGTGAATCCCCGCTGGCTGAAAAACTGTTTTTT.